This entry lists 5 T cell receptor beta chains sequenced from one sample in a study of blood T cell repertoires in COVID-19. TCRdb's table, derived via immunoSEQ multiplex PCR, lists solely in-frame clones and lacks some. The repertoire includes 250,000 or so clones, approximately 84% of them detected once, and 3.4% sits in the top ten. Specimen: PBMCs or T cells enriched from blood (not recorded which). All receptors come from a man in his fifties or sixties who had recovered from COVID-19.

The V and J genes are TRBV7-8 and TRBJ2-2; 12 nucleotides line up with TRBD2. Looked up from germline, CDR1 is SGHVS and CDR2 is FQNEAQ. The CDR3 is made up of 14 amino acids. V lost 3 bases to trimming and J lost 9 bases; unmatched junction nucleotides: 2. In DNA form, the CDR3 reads TGTGCCAGCAGCTTGACTAGCGGGAGCCGGGAGCTGTTTTTT. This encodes CASSLTSGSRELFF.

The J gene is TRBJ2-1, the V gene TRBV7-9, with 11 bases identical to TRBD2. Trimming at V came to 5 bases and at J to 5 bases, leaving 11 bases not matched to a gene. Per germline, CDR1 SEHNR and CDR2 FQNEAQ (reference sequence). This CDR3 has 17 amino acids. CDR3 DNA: TGTGCCAGCAGCGTCCTTCCGGGACTAGCGGATGACAATGAGCAGTTCTTC. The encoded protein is CASSVLPGLADDNEQFF.

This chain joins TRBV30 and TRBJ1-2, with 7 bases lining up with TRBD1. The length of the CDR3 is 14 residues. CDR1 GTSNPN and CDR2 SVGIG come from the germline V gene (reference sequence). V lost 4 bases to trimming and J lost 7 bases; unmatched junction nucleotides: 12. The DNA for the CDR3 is TGTGCCTGGAAGTGGGGGACAGCGGAGGGTGGCTACACCTTC. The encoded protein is CAWKWGTAEGGYTF.

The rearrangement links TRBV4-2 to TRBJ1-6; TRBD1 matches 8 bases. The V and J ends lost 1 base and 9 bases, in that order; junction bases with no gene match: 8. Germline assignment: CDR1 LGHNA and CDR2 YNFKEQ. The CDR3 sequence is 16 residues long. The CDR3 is CASSQGDGTGGSPLHF. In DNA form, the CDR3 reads TGTGCCAGCAGCCAAGGAGACGGGACAGGCGGTTCACCCCTCCACTTT.

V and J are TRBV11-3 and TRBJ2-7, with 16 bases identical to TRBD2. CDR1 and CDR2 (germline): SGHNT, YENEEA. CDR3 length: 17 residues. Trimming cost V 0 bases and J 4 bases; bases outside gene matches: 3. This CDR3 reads CASSLDGTSGRGYEQYF. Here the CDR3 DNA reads TGTGCCAGCAGCTTAGATGGGACTAGCGGGAGGGGTTACGAGCAGTACTTC.